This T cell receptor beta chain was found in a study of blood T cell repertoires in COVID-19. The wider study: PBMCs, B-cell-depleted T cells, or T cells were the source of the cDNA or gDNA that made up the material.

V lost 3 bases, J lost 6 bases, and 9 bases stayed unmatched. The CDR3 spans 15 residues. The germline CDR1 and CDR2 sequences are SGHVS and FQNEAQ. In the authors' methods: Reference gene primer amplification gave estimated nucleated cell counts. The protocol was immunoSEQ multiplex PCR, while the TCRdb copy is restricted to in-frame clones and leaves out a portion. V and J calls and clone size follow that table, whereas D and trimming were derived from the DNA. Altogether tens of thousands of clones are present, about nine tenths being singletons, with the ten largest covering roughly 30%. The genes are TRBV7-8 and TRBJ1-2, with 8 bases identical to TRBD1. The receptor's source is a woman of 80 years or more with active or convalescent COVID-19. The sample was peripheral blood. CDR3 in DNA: TGTGCCAGCAGCTTTGTGGGACAGGCGAGTGATGGCTACACCTTC. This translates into CASSFVGQASDGYTF.